A single T cell receptor (beta chain) is shown here with its context. Original handling: The assay estimated nucleated cells by amplifying reference gene primers. Data came from immunoSEQ multiplex PCR; TCRdb stores just in-frame clones and leaves some out. Clone size and the V and J calls come from that table; the DNA yielded D and trimming. This sample yields around 99,000 clones, of which approximately 87% are seen a single time; about 20% belongs to the top ten. Per the germline V gene, CDR1 is SEHNR and CDR2 is FQNEAQ (reference sequence). The CDR3 covers 15 residues. Between the trimmed V and J ends, which lost 2 bases and 9 bases, there was a span of 17 bases. The record originates from a study of blood T cell repertoires in COVID-19. Across the whole study: Collection of acute and convalescent COVID-19 samples took place in the United States, Italy and Spain. From T cells, B-cell-depleted T cells, or PBMCs came the material, which was cDNA or gDNA.

The sequence came from a woman aged 55-75 years with acute or convalescent COVID-19. Sequenced sample: peripheral blood. This chain joins TRBV7-9 and TRBJ2-1; tentative D call: TRBD2 (5 bases). CDR3 DNA: TGTGCCAGCAGCTTATCTGAGAGGGCGGATAGTGAGCAGTTCTTC. It yields the protein CASSLSERADSEQFF.